Presented here are 17 T cell receptor beta chains from one specimen sequenced in a study of blood T cell repertoires in COVID-19. TCRdb's copy holds only in-frame clones and misses some; the assay was immunoSEQ multiplex PCR. Among roughly 280,000 clones, around 90% were seen once, and the ten largest hold about 3%. Sequenced material: PBMCs or T cells enriched from blood (not recorded which). All receptors come from a woman aged 50 to 60 who had recovered from COVID-19.

The J gene is TRBJ2-1, the V gene TRBV7-2; 9 bases are a match to TRBD2. Trimming at V came to 5 bases and at J to 3 bases, leaving 8 bases not matched to a gene. Germline-derived CDR1 and CDR2 are SGHTA and FQGNSA. This CDR3 spans 16 amino acids. CDR3 loop: CASSLEVLAGYNEQFF. The CDR3 nucleotides are TGTGCCAGCAGCCTAGAGGTACTAGCGGGCTACAATGAGCAGTTCTTC. The entire variable domain, with the rest obtained from reference TRBV7-2 and TRBJ2-1, is as follows: GAGVSQSPSNKVTEKGKDVELRCDPISGHTALYWYRQSLGQGLEFLIYFQGNSAPDKSGLPSDRFSAERTGGSVSTLTIQRTQQEDSAVYLCASSLEVLAGYNEQFFGPGTRLTVL.

CDR3 bases: TGTGCCAGCTCATCGGGACAGAACACTGAAGCTTTCTTT. Protein: CASSSGQNTEAFF. V gene TRBV18 combines with J gene TRBJ1-1; weak D call: TRBD1 (6 bases). The length of the CDR3 is 13 residues. Trimming took off 5 bases at V and 1 base at J, with 8 bases between the two ends. The V gene's germline CDR1 is KGHSH and CDR2 LQKENI. The full variable domain, with the rest looked up from reference TRBV18 and TRBJ1-1, is NAGVMQNPRHLVRRRGQEARLRCSPMKGHSHVYWYRQLPEEGLKFMVYLQKENIIDESGMPKERFSAEFPKEGPSILRIQQVVRGDSAAYFCASSSGQNTEAFFGQGTRLTVV.

V and J are TRBV18 and TRBJ2-1; 7 nucleotides match TRBD1. The CDR3 is made up of 12 amino acids. After removal of 3 bases from V and 12 bases from J, the junction contained 5 bases not matched to a gene. Germline loops: CDR1 KGHSH, CDR2 LQKENI. DNA for the CDR3: TGTGCCAGCTCACCGTACCAGGGGGTGCAGTTCTTC. It encodes CASSPYQGVQFF.

The chain links TRBV5-5 to TRBJ2-1; D is possibly TRBD1 (6 bases). The CDR3 spans 17 residues. V lost 3 bases and J lost 3, with 19 bases in between. Germline V gene data show CDR1 as SGHKS and CDR2 as YYEKEE (reference sequence). CDR3 sequence: CASSSILGGQLYNEQFF. The CDR3 DNA sequence: TGTGCCAGCAGCTCGATTCTCGGTGGACAGCTCTACAATGAGCAGTTCTTC.

In nucleotides, the CDR3 is TGTGCCAGCATCGCGGACAGGGTTTATGGCTACACCTTC. Translating it yields CASIADRVYGYTF. This chain connects TRBV6-5 to TRBJ1-2; 8 bases fit TRBD1. V was clipped by 7 bases and J by 5 bases; unmatched bases: 6. The CDR3 sequence is 13 residues long. Germline CDR1 is MNHEY and CDR2 is SVGAGI.

This clone showed up just once. V and J are TRBV6-5 and TRBJ2-1, with TRBD1 as a possible D gene (5 bases). Germline V gene lookup returns CDR1 MNHEY and CDR2 SVGAGI. The CDR3 runs to 15 residues. Deletions cut 2 bases from V and 0 bases from J, with 8 bases between. The CDR3 bases are TGTGCCAGCAGTTACCAGGGAAGCTCCTACAATGAGCAGTTCTTC. This gives the protein CASSYQGSSYNEQFF.

The chain combines TRBV7-2 with TRBJ2-7; no definite D call. The CDR3 sequence is 13 residues long. Looked up from germline, CDR1 is SGHTA and CDR2 is FQGNSA. V was pared by 1 base and J by 1 base, with 5 bases between. CDR3 in DNA: TGTGCCAGCAGCTTAGGTAGATCCTACGAGCAGTACTTC. Protein product: CASSLGRSYEQYF.

This sequence joins TRBV28 and TRBJ2-3; a possible D gene is TRBD2 (6 bases). Germline V gene sequence: CDR1 MDHEN, CDR2 SYDVKM. This CDR3 region has 17 residues. With 6 bases removed from V and 3 bases from J, the gap between germline ends came to 22 bases. DNA of the CDR3: TGTGCCAGCAGGCCCGGGGGTAGCGGAGAGGGAACAGATACGCAGTATTTT. Amino acids: CASRPGGSGEGTDTQYF.

The chain couples TRBV7-9 to TRBJ2-1; tentatively, D is TRBD2 (5 bases). This CDR3 region has 16 residues. V shed 0 bases and J shed 0 bases, with 9 bases lying between them. Germline CDR1 SEHNR, CDR2 FQNEAQ (reference sequence). This chain's CDR3 is CASSLAIGSSYNEQFF. For the CDR3, the DNA is TGTGCCAGCAGCTTAGCGATTGGGAGCTCCTACAATGAGCAGTTCTTC.

This chain uses TRBV12-3 or TRBV12-4 with TRBJ2-5; unclear D gene. Trimming removed 5 bases at V and 5 bases at J, with 12 bases between. CDR3 size: 13 residues. For the CDR3, the DNA is TGTGCCAGCAGTCACAGTGGCGCCGAGACCCAGTACTTC. Translation gives CASSHSGAETQYF.

This chain connects TRBV30 to TRBJ2-2; tentatively, D is TRBD2 (5 bases). Germline CDR1 is GTSNPN and CDR2 is SVGIG (reference sequence). The CDR3 is made up of 15 amino acids. Trimming shortened V by 0 bases and J by 1 base, and 9 bases separated the two germline ends. The CDR3 loop is CAWSVLAGNTGELFF. The CDR3 nucleotides are TGTGCCTGGAGTGTCCTCGCGGGGAACACCGGGGAGCTGTTTTTT.

There are a few counts of this clone. The chain is built from TRBV28 and TRBJ1-2, with a weak D call TRBD1 (6 bases). Trimming took off 5 bases at V and 4 bases at J, with 17 bases between the two ends. The CDR3 covers 15 residues. Germline V gene lookup returns CDR1 MDHEN and CDR2 SYDVKM. Here the CDR3 reads CASSIRGFYSYGYTF. CDR3 sequence (DNA): TGTGCCAGCAGTATCAGGGGTTTCTATTCCTATGGCTACACCTTC.

The chain links TRBV5-5 to TRBJ2-3; D call uncertain. Trimming left V 5 bases short and J 5 bases short, with 15 bases between. The CDR3 is 14 amino acids. From germline, CDR1 is SGHKS and CDR2 YYEKEE (reference sequence). The CDR3 loop reads CASRLVETQDTQYF. CDR3 sequence (DNA): TGTGCCAGCAGACTGGTCGAAACCCAAGATACGCAGTATTTT.

A note on this clone: Other DNA sequences in the same sample also yield this CDR3. This sequence joins TRBV19 and TRBJ2-7; TRBD2 matches 9 bases. V shed 3 bases and J 4 bases; nucleotides not matched to a gene: 4. This CDR3 contains 14 residues. Looked up from germline, CDR1 is LNHDA and CDR2 is SQIVND (reference sequence). The CDR3 nucleotides read TGTGCCAGTAGTATTGCGGGAGGGCCATACGAGCAGTACTTC. Protein product: CASSIAGGPYEQYF. The variable domain in full, with the rest retrieved from reference TRBV19 and TRBJ2-7, is DGGITQSPKYLFRKEGQNVTLSCEQNLNHDAMYWYRQDPGQGLRLIYYSQIVNDFQKGDIAEGYSVSREKKESFPLTVTSAQKNPTAFYLCASSIAGGPYEQYFGPGTRLTVT.

The chain employs TRBV4-2 and TRBJ1-6; 10 bases line up with TRBD1. There are 15 residues in the CDR3. Germline assignment: CDR1 LGHNA and CDR2 YNFKEQ. Losses at the gene ends were 3 bases for V and 9 bases for J; bases not matched to a gene: 5. The CDR3 bases are TGTGCCAGCAGCCAGGACAGGGGGAACGCTTCACCCCTCCACTTT. Its protein product is CASSQDRGNASPLHF.

The V gene is TRBV7-9, the J gene TRBJ2-1; D remains ambiguous. Trimming left V 5 bases short and J 7 bases short, with 6 bases between. Germline values: CDR1 SEHNR, CDR2 FQNEAQ (reference sequence). This CDR3 is built from 11 residues. For the CDR3, the DNA is TGTGCCAGCAGCCGAGAAAATGAGCAGTTCTTC. Protein: CASSRENEQFF.

This clone showed up just once. This chain connects TRBV27 to TRBJ1-5; D perhaps matches TRBD1 (6 bases). The germline V and J ends were trimmed by 6 bases and 10 bases, with 19 bases remaining between them. CDR3 size: 14 residues. The germline gives CDR1 MNHEY, CDR2 SMNVEV (reference sequence). CDR3 residues: CASSPYGQHQPQHF. The CDR3 DNA sequence: TGTGCCAGCAGCCCCTACGGACAGCACCAACCCCAGCATTTT.